This T cell receptor beta chain was sequenced during a study of technical replicates of blood from a few donors. The CDR3 spans 14 residues. Germline V gene data show CDR1 as GTSNPN and CDR2 as SVGIG (reference sequence). Sequenced by immunoSEQ multiplex PCR; TCRdb stores in-frame clones only, minus some. This table has 50,000 to 60,000 clones, just under 95% appearing once. The rearrangement uses TRBV30 and TRBJ2-4, with 10 bases identical to TRBD2. The receptor's source is a human donor in good health. Some clones in this sample may be carry-over from other donors' samples. The sample consisted of PBMCs. CDR3 residues: CASSSLAGENIQYF. DNA for the CDR3: TGTGCTTCGTCCTCCCTAGCGGGAGAAAACATTCAGTACTTC.